These 32 T cell receptor beta chains share one sample of origin, sequenced in a study of CD8 T cells in ankylosing spondylitis. Findings and limits, study-wide: Apparently characteristic of ankylosing spondylitis blood was a TCR beta motif (about 8 highly homologous variants).

Using its own MiXCR run on the 5' RACE reads, TCRdb lists one record per CDR3 protein. The sample has fewer than 400,000 distinct CDR3 sequences, 8% seen once. Which antigens these TCRs recognize remains unknown. The sample taken for sequencing was blood, either unsorted or a sorted T cell fraction (not recorded which). All receptors derive from a male donor with ankylosing spondylitis.

The J gene is TRBJ2-7, the V gene TRBV5-1, with TRBD2 as a possible D gene (5 bases). From germline, CDR1 is SGHRS and CDR2 YFSETQ. The V and J ends lost 2 bases and 3 bases respectively, with 21 bases between them. This CDR3 is built from 17 residues. The CDR3 sequence: CASSFEGPNHQSYEQYF. The CDR3 DNA reads TGCGCCAGCAGCTTCGAGGGTCCCAACCACCAAAGCTACGAGCAGTACTTC. Full variable domain (missing parts from reference TRBV5-1 and TRBJ2-7): KAGVTQTPRYLIKTRGQQVTLSCSPISGHRSVSWYQQTPGQGLQFLFEYFSETQRNKGNFPGRFSGRQFSNSRSEMNVSTLELGDSALYLCASSFEGPNHQSYEQYFGPGTRLTVT.

This clonotype was seen more than once but under ten times. This chain links TRBV11-3 with TRBJ1-1, with a tentative D call TRBD1 (5 bases). CDR1 SGHNT and CDR2 YENEEA come from the germline V gene. Trimming pared 6 bases from V and 3 bases from J, leaving 17 bases between. The CDR3 is made up of 15 amino acids. Written as DNA, the CDR3 is TGTGCCAGCAGTCTTCGAAGGGGCGTCGACACTGAAGCTTTCTTT. Translating gives CASSLRRGVDTEAFF.

This rearrangement joins TRBV6-5 to TRBJ1-1; no reliable D call. V was trimmed by 4 bases and J by 2 bases, leaving 11 bases between them. CDR1 MNHEY and CDR2 SVGAGI come from the germline V gene. This CDR3 is built from 14 residues. The DNA of the CDR3 is TGTGCCAGCAGTTCCCTCGCGGGAAACACTGAAGCTTTCTTT. Residues: CASSSLAGNTEAFF.

In its sample, this clonotype was seen a few times. The V gene is TRBV6-1, the J gene TRBJ1-2, with D perhaps TRBD1 (6 bases). Germline-derived CDR1 and CDR2 are MNHNS and SASEGT. CDR3 size: 14 residues. Between the trimmed V and J ends, which lost 6 bases and 1 base, there was a span of 12 bases. As DNA, the CDR3 is TGTGCCAGCAGCAAGGACAGACTTAACTATGGCTACACCTTC. Its protein product is CASSKDRLNYGYTF.

In its sample, this clonotype was seen many times. The V gene is TRBV6-5, the J gene TRBJ2-1, with 8 bases aligning to TRBD2. V was clipped by 2 bases and J by 3 bases; unmatched bases: 9. CDR3 size: 17 residues. Germline CDR1 is MNHEY and CDR2 is SVGAGI. The CDR3 DNA sequence: TGTGCCAGCAGTTACCGACTGACTAGCGAGAGCTACAATGAGCAGTTCTTC. Translated, it gives CASSYRLTSESYNEQFF.

This clonotype has at least ten counts. V and J are TRBV5-1 and TRBJ2-1; the match to TRBD1 covers 9 bases. The junction had 9 bases not matched to a gene; V was cut back by 6 bases and J by 5 bases. The CDR3 runs 15 residues. Looked up from germline, CDR1 is SGHRS and CDR2 is YFSETQ. The CDR3 sequence is CASISGTGLNNEQFF. The CDR3 DNA is TGCGCCAGCATTTCGGGGACAGGGTTAAACAATGAGCAGTTCTTC.

This clonotype was picked up a small number of times. The CDR3 is CASSLPTGGSETQYF. CDR3 DNA sequence: TGCGCCAGCAGCTTGCCAACAGGGGGATCAGAGACCCAGTACTTC. This chain connects TRBV5-1 to TRBJ2-5; 8 bases are shared with TRBD1. Trimming removed 1 base from V and 4 bases from J; junction bases left unmatched: 6. This CDR3 spans 15 amino acids. From germline, CDR1 is SGHRS and CDR2 YFSETQ.

This clonotype was detected a few times. This chain links TRBV5-1 with TRBJ1-6; TRBD1 matches at 9 bases. This CDR3 is 16 amino acids long. V dropped 2 bases and J dropped 4; count of bases not matched to a gene: 4. Germline loops: CDR1 SGHRS, CDR2 YFSETQ. CDR3: CASSFDGTGYNSPLHF. The CDR3 DNA sequence: TGCGCCAGCAGCTTTGATGGGACAGGGTATAATTCACCCCTCCACTTT. The variable domain in full, completed from reference TRBV5-1 and TRBJ1-6, reads KAGVTQTPRYLIKTRGQQVTLSCSPISGHRSVSWYQQTPGQGLQFLFEYFSETQRNKGNFPGRFSGRQFSNSRSEMNVSTLELGDSALYLCASSFDGTGYNSPLHFGNGTRLTVT.

The rearrangement joins TRBV10-3 to TRBJ2-7; D uncertain. V lost 0 bases and J lost 5, with 5 bases in between. The germline gives CDR1 ENHRY, CDR2 SYGVKD. The length of the CDR3 is 12 residues. CDR3 sequence (DNA): TGTGCCATCAGTGAGTCGATAGACGAGCAGTACTTC. This gives the protein CAISESIDEQYF.

Ten or more counts support this clonotype. The CDR3 spells CSAKVGSSYNEQFF. The CDR3 DNA follows: TGCAGTGCTAAAGTCGGTAGCTCCTACAATGAGCAGTTCTTC. V is TRBV20-1 and J is TRBJ2-1; D gene uncertain. The ends were cut back, 4 bases at V and 0 bases at J, with 10 bases in the middle. The CDR3 contains 14 residues. In germline, CDR1 is DFQATT, CDR2 SNEGSKA (reference sequence).

This chain uses TRBV7-2 with TRBJ2-7; tentative D call: TRBD2 (5 bases). CDR1 is SGHTA and CDR2 is FQGNSA in the germline V gene. CDR3 length: 14 amino acids. The V end lost 3 bases, the J end lost 5 bases, and 14 bases lay between the germline ends. The CDR3 bases are TGTGCCAGCAGCTTCCAACGAGGGCAGGACGAGCAGTACTTC. Amino acid sequence: CASSFQRGQDEQYF.

This clonotype was picked up a small number of times. The chain is built from TRBV7-6 and TRBJ2-6; no firm D call. This CDR3 has 13 residues. Germline V gives CDR1 SGHVS, CDR2 FNYEAQ. Trimming removed 5 bases from V and 7 bases from J, with 9 bases in between. The CDR3 sequence: CASSPILANVLTF. Here the CDR3 DNA reads TGTGCCAGCAGCCCTATCCTTGCCAACGTCCTGACTTTC.

This clonotype came up a few times. V and J are TRBV20-1 and TRBJ1-5; 12 nucleotides line up with TRBD1. Germline CDR1 DFQATT, CDR2 SNEGSKA (reference sequence). The CDR3 runs 15 residues. The junction had 10 bases not matched to a gene; V was cut back by 7 bases and J by 6 bases. CDR3 in amino acids: CSVTYGTGGGQPQHF. In DNA, the CDR3 is TGCAGTGTCACGTACGGGACAGGGGGCGGTCAGCCCCAGCATTTT.

This clonotype turned up a few times. The gene calls are TRBV6-2 or TRBV6-3 and TRBJ1-5; maybe TRBD1 (5 bases). The CDR3 length is 16 residues. Trimming cost V 2 bases and J 5 bases, with 16 bases left between them. CDR1 MNHEY and CDR2 SVGEGT come from the germline V gene. The CDR3 DNA is TGTGCCAGCAGTTACCGTCGGGACTCGGGGTATCAGCCCCAGCATTTT. Residues: CASSYRRDSGYQPQHF.

This clonotype has a handful of counts. V is TRBV28 and J is TRBJ2-7, with D perhaps TRBD1 (5 bases). There are 16 residues in the CDR3. The germline V gene has CDR1 MDHEN and CDR2 SYDVKM. Trimming removed 3 bases at V and 2 bases at J, with 17 bases between. The CDR3 sequence: CASSFSIRLGPYEQYF. The CDR3 bases are TGTGCCAGCAGTTTTTCGATCCGGCTGGGGCCCTACGAGCAGTACTTC.

Only a few counts were recorded for this clonotype. The genes are TRBV7-9 and TRBJ1-5; D gene uncertain. V shed 4 bases and J shed 4 bases, with 14 bases lying between them. Per the germline V gene, CDR1 is SEHNR and CDR2 is FQNEAQ (reference sequence). This CDR3 is 15 amino acids long. The CDR3 nucleotides read TGTGCCAGCAGCTCCGGTGGGCACCGTAATCAGCCCCAGCATTTT. Its translation is CASSSGGHRNQPQHF.

This clonotype was seen more than once but under ten times. V gene TRBV19 combines with J gene TRBJ2-5; D gene ambiguous. The germline CDR1 and CDR2 sequences are LNHDA and SQIVND (reference sequence). V was trimmed by 2 bases and J by 5 bases, leaving 9 bases between them. The CDR3 runs 13 residues. The CDR3 sequence is CASSILGGETQYF. CDR3 coding DNA: TGTGCCAGTAGTATACTAGGTGGCGAGACCCAGTACTTC.

This clonotype came up a few times. The CDR3 coding sequence is TGTGCCAGCAGCTCCCCGGGTCGGGGGACAGATACGCAGTATTTT. Translating gives CASSSPGRGTDTQYF. This chain uses TRBV5-5 with TRBJ2-3, with D maybe TRBD2 (6 bases). The V and J ends lost 3 bases and 3 bases respectively, with 14 bases between them. CDR1 SGHKS and CDR2 YYEKEE come from the germline V gene (reference sequence). This CDR3 contains 15 residues. Full variable domain (remainder filled in from reference TRBV5-5 and TRBJ2-3): DAGVTQSPTHLIKTRGQQVTLRCSPISGHKSVSWYQQVLGQGPQFIFQYYEKEERGRGNFPDRFSARQFPNYSSELNVNALLLGDSALYLCASSSPGRGTDTQYFGPGTRLTVL.

This clonotype has ten or more counts. The chain combines TRBV11-2 with TRBJ1-2, with D hard to call. Germline CDR1 SGHAT, CDR2 FQNNGV. V lost 4 bases, J lost 4 bases, and 28 bases lay in between. The CDR3 consists of 19 residues. The CDR3 spells CASSSLWPARRKIFYGYTF. DNA of the CDR3: TGTGCCAGCAGCTCATTATGGCCCGCCAGGCGAAAAATCTTCTATGGCTACACCTTC.

This clonotype has more than one count but fewer than ten. V is TRBV7-2 and J is TRBJ1-1; 7 nucleotides match TRBD1. The CDR3 runs to 17 residues. Germline values: CDR1 SGHTA, CDR2 FQGNSA. The junction had 8 bases not matched to a gene; V was cut back by 1 base and J by 0 bases. The CDR3 sequence: CASSLGDRVRMNTEAFF. CDR3 nucleotides: TGTGCCAGCAGCTTAGGTGACAGGGTTAGAATGAACACTGAAGCTTTCTTT.

This clonotype was seen a handful of times. V gene TRBV7-2 combines with J gene TRBJ2-7; D call uncertain. V was clipped by 5 bases and J by 2 bases, with 13 bases between them. In germline, CDR1 is SGHTA, CDR2 FQGNSA. This CDR3 contains 14 residues. The CDR3 loop reads CASSLEYVTYEQYF. The CDR3 region has the DNA TGTGCCAGCAGCCTAGAGTACGTAACCTACGAGCAGTACTTC.

This chain joins TRBV7-2 and TRBJ2-2; no reliable D call. This CDR3 region has 13 residues. V shed 6 bases and J shed 0 bases, with 5 bases lying between them. Germline V lookup: CDR1 SGHTA, CDR2 FQGNSA. The DNA for the CDR3 is TGTGCCAGCAGGGAGCCGAACACCGGGGAGCTGTTTTTT. This encodes CASREPNTGELFF.

This clonotype was seen a few times. The rearrangement joins TRBV7-2 to TRBJ2-5; a possible D gene is TRBD1 (6 bases). Germline CDR1 is SGHTA and CDR2 is FQGNSA. V was shortened by 5 bases and J by 4 bases, with 17 bases between the two germline ends. The CDR3 totals 15 residues. In nucleotides, the CDR3 is TGTGCCAGCAGCCCTAGACAGGTTCGGTCAGAGACCCAGTACTTC. As protein: CASSPRQVRSETQYF.

This clonotype has at least ten counts. V usage is TRBV9 and J usage is TRBJ2-1, with D unclear. Germline CDR1 and CDR2: SGDLS and YYNGEE. This CDR3 has 17 amino acids. Deletions cut 5 bases from V and 0 bases from J, with 18 bases between. CDR3 sequence: CASSRLLGFTSYNEQFF. CDR3 sequence (DNA): TGTGCCAGCAGTAGACTCCTGGGGTTTACCTCCTACAATGAGCAGTTCTTC. Full variable domain (remainder filled in from reference TRBV9 and TRBJ2-1): DSGVTQTPKHLITATGQRVTLRCSPRSGDLSVYWYQQSLDQGLQFLIQYYNGEERAKGNILERFSAQQFPDLHSELNLSSLELGDSALYFCASSRLLGFTSYNEQFFGPGTRLTVL.

This clonotype was counted only a few times. The chain couples TRBV5-1 to TRBJ2-1; 9 bases are shared with TRBD1. The CDR3 sequence is 16 residues long. CDR1 is SGHRS, CDR2 YFSETQ, per germline. V lost 4 bases, J lost 7 bases, and 12 bases stayed unmatched. CDR3 coding DNA: TGCGCCAGCAGCATCGTGACAGGGGGACTTGGAAATGAGCAGTTCTTC. Amino acid sequence: CASSIVTGGLGNEQFF.

The rearrangement joins TRBV6-2 or TRBV6-3 to TRBJ1-2, with D possibly TRBD1 on 6 matching bases. The CDR3 has 15 residues. Trimming took 7 bases from V and 4 from J, leaving 19 bases between them. Germline CDR1 and CDR2: MNHEY and SVGEGT. The CDR3 here is CASTFGQTKRYGYTF. The CDR3 nucleotides read TGTGCCAGCACCTTCGGACAGACCAAACGCTATGGCTACACCTTC.

This clonotype was recorded a few times. The gene calls are TRBV2 and TRBJ1-1, with D unresolved. Trimming removed 6 bases from V and 1 base from J, with 9 bases in between. Germline CDR1 is SNHLY and CDR2 is FYNNEI. The CDR3 is 13 residues long. The CDR3, as DNA: TGTGCCAGCAGCGCCCTCCAGAACACTGAAGCTTTCTTT. This sequence encodes CASSALQNTEAFF.

This clonotype occurred many times. At one end, the junction sequence differs from germline, possibly due to a read error. V and J are TRBV5-1 and TRBJ2-1; 10 nucleotides align to TRBD1. CDR1 SGHRS and CDR2 YFSETQ come from the germline V gene. CDR3 length: 14 amino acids. CDR3 protein: CASSPGQGYNEQFF. The DNA for the CDR3 is TGTGCCAGTAGTCCGGGACAGGGGTACAATGAGCAGTTCTTC.

The chain couples TRBV24-1 to TRBJ2-5; TRBD1 matches 11 bases. The CDR3 is 15 residues long. The V gene's germline CDR1 is KGHDR and CDR2 SFDVKD. Unmatched junction bases numbered 4, after V lost 5 bases and J lost 3 bases. The CDR3 here is CATSALGQGEETQYF. The CDR3 DNA reads TGTGCCACCAGTGCCCTGGGACAGGGGGAAGAGACCCAGTACTTC.

This clonotype was seen a handful of times. This chain connects TRBV5-5 to TRBJ2-7; 10 bases are a match to TRBD2. Germline loops: CDR1 SGHKS, CDR2 YYEKEE (reference sequence). This CDR3 is 14 amino acids long. V lost 3 bases to trimming and J lost 6 bases; unmatched junction nucleotides: 6. The CDR3 loop is CASSSSGTSVEQYF. The CDR3 region has the DNA TGTGCCAGCAGCTCCTCCGGGACTAGCGTCGAGCAGTACTTC. The entire variable domain, with the rest obtained from reference TRBV5-5 and TRBJ2-7, is as follows: DAGVTQSPTHLIKTRGQQVTLRCSPISGHKSVSWYQQVLGQGPQFIFQYYEKEERGRGNFPDRFSARQFPNYSSELNVNALLLGDSALYLCASSSSGTSVEQYFGPGTRLTVT.

The chain employs TRBV7-9 and TRBJ2-1, with 11 nucleotides matching TRBD2. Germline CDR1 reads SEHNR; CDR2 reads FQNEAQ (reference sequence). The CDR3 consists of 17 residues. V lost 1 base to trimming and J lost 4 bases; unmatched junction nucleotides: 6. The CDR3 DNA sequence: TGTGCCAGCAGCTTAGAACTAGCGGGGGTCCCTTACAATGAGCAGTTCTTC. This encodes CASSLELAGVPYNEQFF.

The V call is TRBV5-1, the J call TRBJ1-4; 10 bases are a match to TRBD1. The germline gives CDR1 SGHRS, CDR2 YFSETQ. V lost 4 bases and J lost 4; bases outside the gene matches: 4. This CDR3 is built from 15 residues. The CDR3 DNA reads TGCGCCAGCAGCCGGGACAGGGGCGGTAATGAAAAACTGTTTTTT. This sequence encodes CASSRDRGGNEKLFF.